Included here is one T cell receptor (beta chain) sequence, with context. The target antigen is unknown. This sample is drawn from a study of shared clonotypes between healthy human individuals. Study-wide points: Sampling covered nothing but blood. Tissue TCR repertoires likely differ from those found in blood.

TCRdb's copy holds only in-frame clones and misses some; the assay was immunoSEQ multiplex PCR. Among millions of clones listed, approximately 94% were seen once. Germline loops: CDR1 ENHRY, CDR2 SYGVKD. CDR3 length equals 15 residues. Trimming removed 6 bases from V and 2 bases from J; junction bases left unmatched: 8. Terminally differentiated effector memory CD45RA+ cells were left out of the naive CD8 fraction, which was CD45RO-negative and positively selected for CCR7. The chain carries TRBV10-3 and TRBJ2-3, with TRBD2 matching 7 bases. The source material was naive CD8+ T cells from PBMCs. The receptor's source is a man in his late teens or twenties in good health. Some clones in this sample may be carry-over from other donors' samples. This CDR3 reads CAIRYLAEDTDTQYF. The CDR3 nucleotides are TGTGCCATCAGATACCTAGCGGAGGACACAGATACGCAGTATTTT.